This T cell receptor beta chain emerged from a study of long-term antiretroviral therapy in people with HIV. The study's findings and limits: Compared with controls, HIV repertoires showed narrower CDR3 length ranges.

Survey-level resolution applied to immunoSEQ assay v3.0. Produced via immunoSEQ multiplex PCR; TCRdb's table is partial and in-frame only. The sample has about 21,000 clones; around 84% are singletons. Germline loops: CDR1 SGHTA, CDR2 FQGNSA. CDR3 size: 15 residues. Trimming at V came to 2 bases and at J to 3 bases, leaving 4 bases not matched to a gene. Points on this clone: Antigen specificity is unknown.

The chain uses TRBV7-2 and TRBJ2-3, with 8 positions matching TRBD1. Sequenced here: unsorted PBMCs, sampled 1.9 years after starting antiretroviral therapy. The receptor's source is a woman in her fifties or sixties with HIV. As DNA, the CDR3 is TGTGCCAGCAGCTTATTTGACAGGGGTACAGATACGCAGTATTTT. Its translation is CASSLFDRGTDTQYF.